The entry below gives a single T cell receptor (beta chain) sequence along with its context. Germline trimming cut 3 bases from V and 15 bases from J; bases unmatched to any gene: 16. CDR1 and CDR2 from the germline V gene are SGDLS and YYNGEE. CDR3 length: 17 amino acids. This sample is drawn from a study of blood T cell repertoires in COVID-19. Study background: Material from acute and convalescent COVID-19 was sourced from the United States, Italy and Spain. Sample material is recorded as cDNA or gDNA derived from T cells, B-cell-depleted T cells, or PBMCs.

In the authors' workflow: Reference gene primer amplification gave estimated nucleated cell counts. Data came from immunoSEQ multiplex PCR; TCRdb stores just in-frame clones and leaves some out. That table is the source of V, J and clone size, and D and trimming were worked out from the DNA. The sample holds approximately 180,000 clones, 80% to 90% seen once. The gene calls are TRBV9 and TRBJ2-1; 15 bases line up with TRBD2. The sequenced sample was peripheral blood. The receptor comes from a human donor with active or convalescent COVID-19. The donor label of this sample is uncertain. The CDR3, as DNA: TGTGCCAGCAGCGCCCACACCGGGACTAGCGGGGGGCCGAGGGCGTTCTTC. It yields the protein CASSAHTGTSGGPRAFF. Combining the CDR3 with reference TRBV9 and TRBJ2-1 gives the whole variable domain DSGVTQTPKHLITATGQRVTLRCSPRSGDLSVYWYQQSLDQGLQFLIQYYNGEERAKGNILERFSAQQFPDLHSELNLSSLELGDSALYFCASSAHTGTSGGPRAFFGPGTRLTVL.